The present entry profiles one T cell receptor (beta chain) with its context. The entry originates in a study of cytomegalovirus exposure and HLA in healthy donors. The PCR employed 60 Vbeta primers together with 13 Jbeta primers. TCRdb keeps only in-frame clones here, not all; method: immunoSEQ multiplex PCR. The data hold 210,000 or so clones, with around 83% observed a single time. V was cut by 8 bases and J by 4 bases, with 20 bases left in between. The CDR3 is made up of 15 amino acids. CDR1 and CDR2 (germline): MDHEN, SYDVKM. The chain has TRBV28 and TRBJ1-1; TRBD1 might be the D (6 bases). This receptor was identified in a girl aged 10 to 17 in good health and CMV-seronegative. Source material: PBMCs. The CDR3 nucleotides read TGTGCCAGCGGGACGGGAGGGGGAGGAAGCACTGAAGCTTTCTTT. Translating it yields CASGTGGGGSTEAFF. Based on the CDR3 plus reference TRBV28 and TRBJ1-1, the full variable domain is DVKVTQSSRYLVKRTGEKVFLECVQDMDHENMFWYRQDPGLGLRLIYFSYDVKMKEKGDIPEGYSVSREKKERFSLILESASTNQTSMYLCASGTGGGGSTEAFFGQGTRLTVV.